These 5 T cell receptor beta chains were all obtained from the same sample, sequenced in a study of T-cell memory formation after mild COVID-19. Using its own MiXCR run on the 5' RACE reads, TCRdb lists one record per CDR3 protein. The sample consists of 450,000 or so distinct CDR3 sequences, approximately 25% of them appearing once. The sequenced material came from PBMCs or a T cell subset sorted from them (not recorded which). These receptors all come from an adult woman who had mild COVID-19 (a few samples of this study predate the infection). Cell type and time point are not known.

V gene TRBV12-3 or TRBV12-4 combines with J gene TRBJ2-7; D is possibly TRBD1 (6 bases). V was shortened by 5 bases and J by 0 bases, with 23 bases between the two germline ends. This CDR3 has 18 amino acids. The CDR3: CASSPNLRTDKTSYEQYF. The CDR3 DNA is TGTGCCAGCAGTCCCAATCTGAGGACAGATAAGACCTCCTACGAGCAGTACTTC.

The CDR3 DNA is TGCAGCGTTGGCCAGGGACAGGGGCCCACTGAAGCTTTCTTT. Translation: CSVGQGQGPTEAFF. The rearrangement uses TRBV29-1 and TRBJ1-1; 10 nucleotides agree with TRBD1. Trimming at V came to 4 bases and at J to 4 bases, leaving 6 bases not matched to a gene. This CDR3 spans 14 amino acids. The V gene's germline CDR1 is SQVTM and CDR2 ANQGSEA. Complete variable domain (other parts from reference TRBV29-1 and TRBJ1-1): SAVISQKPSRDICQRGTSLTIQCQVDSQVTMMFWYRQQPGQSLTLIATANQGSEATYESGFVIDKFPISRPNLTFSTLTVSNMSPEDSSIYLCSVGQGQGPTEAFFGQGTRLTVV.

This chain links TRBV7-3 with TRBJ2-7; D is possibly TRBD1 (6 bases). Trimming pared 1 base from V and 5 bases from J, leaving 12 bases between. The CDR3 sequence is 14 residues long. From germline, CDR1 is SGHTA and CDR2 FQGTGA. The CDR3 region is CASSLRQEMDEQYF. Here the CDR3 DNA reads TGTGCCAGCAGCTTAAGACAGGAGATGGACGAGCAGTACTTC.

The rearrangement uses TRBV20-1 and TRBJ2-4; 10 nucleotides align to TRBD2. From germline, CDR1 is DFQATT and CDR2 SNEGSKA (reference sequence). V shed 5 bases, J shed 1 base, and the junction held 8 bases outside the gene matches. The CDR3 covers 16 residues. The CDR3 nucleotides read TGCAGTGCTCCCCAGCGGGGGGGCCGGGCCAAAAACATTCAGTACTTC. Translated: CSAPQRGGRAKNIQYF.

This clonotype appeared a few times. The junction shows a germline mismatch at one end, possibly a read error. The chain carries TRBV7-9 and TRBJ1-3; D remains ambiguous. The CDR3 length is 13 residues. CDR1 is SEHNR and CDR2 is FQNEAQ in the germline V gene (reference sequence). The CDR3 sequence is CASTQEIGNTIYF. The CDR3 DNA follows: TGTGCCAGCACCCAAGAAATCGGAAACACCATCTATTTT.